This TCR beta chain originates from a study of blood T cell repertoires in COVID-19. Seattle cases were enrolled at active infection and followed longitudinally. Original analysis: The authors estimated nucleated cell counts from reference gene primer amplification. Sequencing was performed with immunoSEQ multiplex PCR; in TCRdb, only in-frame clones are kept and a portion is missing. The V and J calls and clone size were taken over from that table, and D and trimming were inferred from the DNA. The table has approximately 110,000 clones, 85% to 90% seen once. The receptor comes from a woman older than 75 with COVID-19, enrolled during active disease. Material for sequencing was peripheral blood.

CDR3 coding DNA: TGTGCCACAGGACTAGCGGGCACAGATACGCAGTATTTT. Its translation is CATGLAGTDTQYF. The V gene is TRBV12-3 or TRBV12-4, the J gene TRBJ2-3; 10 bases are a match to TRBD2. J lost 1 base, V lost 10 bases, and 2 bases had no gene match. The CDR3 length is 13 residues.